Below, 29 T cell receptor beta chains from the same sample are listed, as sequenced in a study of T cell responses to AZD1222 COVID-19 vaccine. The protocol was immunoSEQ multiplex PCR, while the TCRdb copy is restricted to in-frame clones and leaves out a portion. The sample has 150,000 to 200,000 clones; roughly 87% are singletons. The sample in question was peripheral blood, obtained on day 0 of AZD1222 vaccination. The receptors originated from an adult in good health.

The V gene is TRBV18, the J gene TRBJ1-5, with a weak D call TRBD1 (5 bases). The CDR3 loop spans 16 amino acids. CDR1 and CDR2 from the germline V gene are KGHSH and LQKENI. Trimming pared 0 bases from V and 4 bases from J, leaving 13 bases between. CDR3 loop: CASSPPGGTGNQPQHF. The DNA of the CDR3 is TGTGCCAGCTCACCACCCGGGGGAACAGGTAATCAGCCCCAGCATTTT. Full variable domain (outside the CDR3, taken from reference TRBV18 and TRBJ1-5): NAGVMQNPRHLVRRRGQEARLRCSPMKGHSHVYWYRQLPEEGLKFMVYLQKENIIDESGMPKERFSAEFPKEGPSILRIQQVVRGDSAAYFCASSPPGGTGNQPQHFGDGTRLSIL.

This chain links TRBV2 with TRBJ1-2, with 7 bases aligning to TRBD1. V was pared by 10 bases and J by 4 bases, with 12 bases of the junction left unmatched. The CDR3 runs 14 residues. Germline V gene lookup returns CDR1 SNHLY and CDR2 FYNNEI. CDR3 loop: CAIKPPGDSYGYTF. DNA of the CDR3: TGTGCCATCAAACCTCCGGGGGACAGCTATGGCTACACCTTC.

The V call is TRBV11-3, the J call TRBJ2-2; D gene unclear. Trimming removed 0 bases from V and 5 bases from J, with 4 bases in between. The CDR3 sequence is 13 residues long. Germline V gene sequence: CDR1 SGHNT, CDR2 YENEEA. Written as DNA, the CDR3 is TGTGCCAGCAGCTTAGATACGACCGGGGAGCTGTTTTTT. It is translated as CASSLDTTGELFF.

Here the CDR3 reads CASRRGNGYTF. The CDR3 DNA reads as TGTGCCAGTAGGAGGGGGAATGGCTACACCTTC. This chain joins TRBV19 and TRBJ1-2, with D possibly matching TRBD1 (6 bases). Looked up from germline, CDR1 is LNHDA and CDR2 is SQIVND (reference sequence). The V gene lost 6 bases and the J gene lost 6 bases, with 8 bases spanning the gap. The length of the CDR3 is 11 residues.

The chain recombines TRBV3-1 (or the pseudogene TRBV3-2) with TRBJ1-1; D is ambiguous. The CDR3 runs 16 residues. Germline loops: CDR1 LGHDT, CDR2 YNNKEL (reference sequence). Trimming took off 0 bases at V and 4 bases at J, with 15 bases between the two ends. The CDR3, as DNA: TGTGCCAGCAGCCAAGAAGTCCGCCTTCTGACCACTGAAGCTTTCTTT. Protein sequence: CASSQEVRLLTTEAFF.

The chain joins TRBV19 to TRBJ2-3, with D perhaps TRBD2 (6 bases). This CDR3 is built from 16 residues. The germline V gene has CDR1 LNHDA and CDR2 SQIVND (reference sequence). With 9 bases removed from V and 1 base from J, the gap between germline ends came to 20 bases. The CDR3 loop is CASSRRRAQGTDTQYF. The CDR3 nucleotides read TGTGCCAGCTCTCGGAGGAGGGCGCAGGGCACAGATACGCAGTATTTT.

The table lists this clone with a count of one. The chain uses TRBV5-1 and TRBJ2-1; D may be TRBD1 or TRBD2 (5 bases each). V shed 4 bases and J shed 5 bases, with 13 bases lying between them. The CDR3 consists of 14 residues. Germline CDR1 SGHRS, CDR2 YFSETQ. The CDR3 DNA reads as TGCGCCAGCAGCGGGGGTGTTTCCCACAATGAGCAGTTCTTC. Its translation is CASSGGVSHNEQFF.

This clone appeared a single time. The rearrangement links TRBV6-6 to TRBJ2-2; 8 positions match TRBD2. The CDR3 is 16 residues long. The junction had 6 bases not matched to a gene; V was cut back by 4 bases and J by 2 bases. CDR1 is MNHNY and CDR2 is SVGAGI in the germline V gene (reference sequence). In DNA, the CDR3 is TGTGCCAGCAGTTTTAGCGGGAAGGATAACACCGGGGAGCTGTTTTTT. This sequence encodes CASSFSGKDNTGELFF.

This clone has a count of ten or more. The gene calls are TRBV6-5 and TRBJ2-1, with 8 positions matching TRBD1. The CDR3 is 15 residues long. The trim removed 4 bases at V and 4 bases at J, leaving 6 bases unmatched. Germline CDR1 MNHEY, CDR2 SVGAGI. CDR3 protein: CASSSAGTGYNEQFF. CDR3 nucleotide sequence: TGTGCCAGCAGTTCCGCCGGGACAGGTTACAATGAGCAGTTCTTC.

In nucleotides, the CDR3 is TGTGCCTGGAGTGTAGGAGAGACCTTGAACTATGGCTACACCTTC. Translating it yields CAWSVGETLNYGYTF. The chain carries TRBV30 and TRBJ1-2; no firm D call. Trimming took 0 bases from V and 2 from J, leaving 13 bases between them. Germline V CDR1 and CDR2: GTSNPN, SVGIG (reference sequence). The length of the CDR3 is 15 residues.

In this sample, this clone turned up once. The chain joins TRBV4-1 to TRBJ1-2; 9 bases match TRBD1. Germline V gives CDR1 MGHRA, CDR2 YSYEKL. The CDR3 sequence is 15 residues long. V gave up 7 bases and J gave up 6 bases; unmatched junction bases: 12. CDR3 sequence: CASTFSTGGANGYTF. As DNA, the CDR3 is TGCGCCAGCACCTTTAGCACAGGGGGCGCGAATGGCTACACCTTC.

The chain employs TRBV7-8 and TRBJ1-1; 7 bases are shared with TRBD1. V shed 3 bases and J 6 bases; nucleotides not matched to a gene: 4. The CDR3 totals 13 residues. Germline CDR1 reads SGHVS; CDR2 reads FQNEAQ. The chain's CDR3 is CASSLSRGAEAFF. CDR3 sequence (DNA): TGTGCCAGCAGCTTGAGCAGGGGGGCTGAAGCTTTCTTT.

The chain joins TRBV5-1 to TRBJ2-7, with D tentatively TRBD2 (5 bases). CDR3 length equals 16 residues. The V and J ends lost 5 bases and 5 bases respectively, with 23 bases between them. The germline CDR1 and CDR2 sequences are SGHRS and YFSETQ. The CDR3 region has the DNA TGCGCCAGCAGTTTCTCCCCCGAGGGTCGAAGGAACGAGCAGTACTTC. Translation gives CASSFSPEGRRNEQYF.

This clone was counted between two and nine times. This chain links TRBV29-1 with TRBJ2-5, with D hard to call. Trimming took 4 bases from V and 2 from J, leaving 11 bases between them. Germline values: CDR1 SQVTM, CDR2 ANQGSEA. This CDR3 is 13 amino acids long. The CDR3 DNA is TGCAGCGTTGCGGTGATCCCACAAGAGACCCAGTACTTC. Protein product: CSVAVIPQETQYF.

The V call is TRBV5-8, the J call TRBJ2-3, with D possibly being TRBD2 (6 bases). The V end lost 4 bases, the J end lost 5 bases, and 20 bases lay between the germline ends. Germline CDR1 and CDR2: SGHTS and YDEGEE. This CDR3 comprises 16 residues. DNA of the CDR3: TGTGCCAGCAGCCCCGCGGGGCCGAGCAGAGGAGATACGCAGTATTTT. Encoded protein: CASSPAGPSRGDTQYF.

The V gene is TRBV6-5, the J gene TRBJ2-7, with 7 bases fitting TRBD2. The CDR3 length is 15 residues. Germline-derived CDR1 and CDR2 are MNHEY and SVGAGI. V lost 6 bases and J lost 4; bases outside the gene matches: 12. The CDR3 reads CASRLGGRAGYEQYF. The CDR3 DNA sequence: TGTGCCAGCAGGCTCGGGGGGAGGGCCGGGTACGAGCAGTACTTC.

The chain recombines TRBV28 with TRBJ1-2; 10 bases align to TRBD1. The CDR3 consists of 14 residues. The trim removed 3 bases at V and 6 bases at J, leaving 4 bases unmatched. The germline V gene encodes CDR1 MDHEN and CDR2 SYDVKM. CDR3 sequence reads: CASSLTGGTNGYTF. The CDR3 nucleotides read TGTGCCAGCAGTTTGACAGGGGGCACAAATGGCTACACCTTC.

V usage is TRBV28 and J usage is TRBJ2-7; possible D gene TRBD1, 6 bases. V was shortened by 4 bases and J by 1 base, with 17 bases between the two germline ends. Germline V lookup: CDR1 MDHEN, CDR2 SYDVKM. The CDR3 runs to 16 residues. CDR3 amino acids: CASSSPGAPSSYEQYF. Here the CDR3 DNA reads TGTGCCAGCAGTTCCCCAGGGGCCCCCAGTTCCTACGAGCAGTACTTC.

The V gene is TRBV3-1 (or the pseudogene TRBV3-2), the J gene TRBJ2-1; TRBD2 might be the D (5 bases). The V gene lost 1 base and the J gene lost 0 bases, with 13 bases spanning the gap. The CDR3 runs to 17 residues. Germline CDR1 reads LGHDT; CDR2 reads YNNKEL (reference sequence). The CDR3 region is CASSQAPASSSYNEQFF. CDR3 DNA: TGTGCCAGCAGCCAAGCCCCGGCTAGCTCCTCCTACAATGAGCAGTTCTTC.

This chain uses TRBV29-1 with TRBJ1-2; 7 nucleotides align to TRBD1. Germline assignment: CDR1 SQVTM and CDR2 ANQGSEA. This CDR3 region has 17 residues. After removal of 4 bases from V and 2 bases from J, the junction contained 16 bases not matched to a gene. The CDR3 DNA is TGCAGCGTTGTCGGGGCGACGGGGACAGTCCTCAACTATGGCTACACCTTC. Its translation is CSVVGATGTVLNYGYTF. The variable domain in full, with the rest retrieved from reference TRBV29-1 and TRBJ1-2, is SAVISQKPSRDICQRGTSLTIQCQVDSQVTMMFWYRQQPGQSLTLIATANQGSEATYESGFVIDKFPISRPNLTFSTLTVSNMSPEDSSIYLCSVVGATGTVLNYGYTFGSGTRLTVV.

This clone was seen a handful of times. The chain joins TRBV28 to TRBJ2-7; D might be TRBD1 (5 bases). CDR1 and CDR2 from the germline V gene are MDHEN and SYDVKM. V was trimmed by 4 bases and J by 2 bases, leaving 12 bases between them. There are 14 residues in the CDR3. The CDR3: CASSYRKPPYEQYF. CDR3 DNA sequence: TGTGCCAGCAGTTACAGGAAGCCTCCCTACGAGCAGTACTTC.

This clone was seen a handful of times. The chain couples TRBV28 to TRBJ2-1; the D gene is possibly TRBD1 (6 bases). Germline V gene sequence: CDR1 MDHEN, CDR2 SYDVKM. V was trimmed by 8 bases and J by 9 bases, leaving 20 bases between them. The CDR3 is made up of 14 amino acids. CDR3 protein: CASSTGLALGEQFF. The CDR3 nucleotides read TGTGCCAGCTCTACAGGGTTGGCTCTAGGTGAGCAGTTCTTC.

Here the CDR3 reads CASSRGTSGRTYADTQYF. The CDR3 DNA sequence: TGCGCCAGCAGCAGGGGGACTAGCGGGAGGACTTATGCAGATACGCAGTATTTT. This chain links TRBV5-1 with TRBJ2-3; 15 bases line up with TRBD2. V dropped 4 bases and J dropped 4; count of bases not matched to a gene: 10. This CDR3 has 18 residues. Germline V gives CDR1 SGHRS, CDR2 YFSETQ.

The V call is TRBV28, the J call TRBJ2-7; 12 positions match TRBD2. CDR1 is MDHEN and CDR2 is SYDVKM in the germline V gene. This CDR3 spans 16 amino acids. V trimming: 4 bases; J trimming: 4 bases; junction bases outside the gene matches: 8. CDR3 protein: CASSSPTGTSGYEQYF. The CDR3 DNA reads TGTGCCAGCAGTTCCCCTACCGGGACTAGCGGGTACGAGCAGTACTTC.

V gene TRBV29-1 combines with J gene TRBJ2-5; possibly TRBD1 or TRBD2 for D (6 bases each). Per the germline V gene, CDR1 is SQVTM and CDR2 is ANQGSEA. Trimming stripped 4 bases from V and 5 bases from J, with 11 bases between. The CDR3 sequence is 12 residues long. CDR3 DNA sequence: TGCAGCGTTGCGGGGGCTGGGGAGACCCAGTACTTC. It yields the protein CSVAGAGETQYF.

The CDR3 DNA follows: TGTGCCAGCAGCCATAGACTAGCGGGAGACTACGAGCAGTACTTC. Its protein product is CASSHRLAGDYEQYF. The chain links TRBV28 to TRBJ2-7, with TRBD2 identical over 12 bases. Germline V gene data show CDR1 as MDHEN and CDR2 as SYDVKM. The CDR3 extends over 15 amino acids. V was pared by 6 bases and J by 3 bases, with 6 bases of the junction left unmatched.

The chain combines TRBV24-1 with TRBJ2-1, with 10 bases that match TRBD2. From germline, CDR1 is KGHDR and CDR2 SFDVKD. V shed 7 bases, J shed 6 bases, and the junction held 14 bases outside the gene matches. The CDR3 spans 17 residues. CDR3 sequence (DNA): TGTGCCACCAGAGGACAGCATAAGACTAGCGGGTCCAATGAGCAGTTCTTC. Encoded protein: CATRGQHKTSGSNEQFF.

This sequence joins TRBV9 and TRBJ1-5; D not certain. The V gene's germline CDR1 is SGDLS and CDR2 YYNGEE. The CDR3 sequence is 15 residues long. The V gene lost 0 bases and the J gene lost 3 bases, with 10 bases spanning the gap. CDR3 in DNA: TGTGCCAGCAGCGTAGGAGGCAGGCTCAATCAGCCCCAGCATTTT. Translated, it gives CASSVGGRLNQPQHF.

The rearrangement uses TRBV6-6 and TRBJ1-2; D unclear. CDR1 MNHNY and CDR2 SVGAGI come from the germline V gene (reference sequence). V shed 0 bases and J shed 7 bases, with 12 bases lying between them. CDR3 size: 14 residues. This CDR3 is CASSYSSFYGGYTF. The CDR3 nucleotides read TGTGCCAGCAGTTACTCGTCTTTTTACGGTGGCTACACCTTC.